This T cell receptor beta chain was found in a study of beta chain features in type 1 diabetes. With 7 bases removed from V and 2 bases from J, the gap between germline ends came to 19 bases. The CDR3 is made up of 15 amino acids. Germline loops: CDR1 SQVTM, CDR2 ANQGSEA. What was sequenced were expressed TCRB transcripts, since all of the isolated RNA had been reverse transcribed. Here immunoSEQ multiplex PCR was the method, and the copy in TCRdb shows in-frame clones only, minus some. The table lists about 470,000 clones, 25% to 35% of them singletons. The V call is TRBV29-1, the J call TRBJ2-3; D gene uncertain. The receptor comes from a man aged 18 to 29 in good health. The sample was naive CD4+ T cells from blood. The CDR3 sequence: CSAAWGRSLTDTQYF. The CDR3 nucleotides read TGCAGCGCCGCTTGGGGTAGATCGCTCACAGATACGCAGTATTTT.